Listed here is a single T cell receptor beta chain. What it binds is unknown. This entry comes from a study of T-cell memory formation after mild COVID-19. TCRdb reprocessed the 5' RACE reads via MiXCR and lists one record per CDR3 protein. The repertoire holds under 550,000 distinct CDR3 sequences, with roughly 18% as singletons. Whole-study findings and limits: Clones shrinking between day 15 and 85 showed a balanced CD4/CD8 split, and those that grew later tilted toward CD4+. The study found contracting CD4+ clones mainly in CM and EM and contracting CD8+ clones in EMRA. Still unconfirmed is whether the second-wave clones peaking on day 37 recognized SARS-CoV-2.

CDR1 is SGHTA and CDR2 is FQGNSA in the germline V gene. This CDR3 is 15 amino acids long. Trimming cost V 3 bases and J 5 bases; bases outside gene matches: 8. This chain connects TRBV7-2 to TRBJ2-3, with 7 bases matching TRBD2. Sequencing used PBMCs or a T cell subset sorted from them (not recorded which). The source of this sequence is an adult woman who had mild COVID-19 (a few samples of this study predate the infection). Cell type and time point are not known. CDR3 sequence: CASSFLAGEGDTQYF. The CDR3, as DNA: TGTGCCAGCAGCTTTCTGGCGGGAGAAGGAGATACGCAGTATTTT.